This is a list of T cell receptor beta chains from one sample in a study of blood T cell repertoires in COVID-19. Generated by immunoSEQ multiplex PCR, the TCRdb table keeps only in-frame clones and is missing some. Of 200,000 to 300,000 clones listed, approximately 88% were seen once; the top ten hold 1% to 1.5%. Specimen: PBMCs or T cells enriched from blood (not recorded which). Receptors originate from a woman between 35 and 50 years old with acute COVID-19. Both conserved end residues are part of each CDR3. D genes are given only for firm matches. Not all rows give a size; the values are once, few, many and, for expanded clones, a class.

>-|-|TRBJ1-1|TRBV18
CASSPAGLNTEAFF
TGTGCCAGCTCACCGGCAGGGTTGAACACTGAAGCTTTCTTT
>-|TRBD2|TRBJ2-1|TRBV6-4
CASSDRLAGSDEQFF
TGTGCCAGCAGTGATCGACTAGCGGGAAGCGATGAGCAGTTCTTC
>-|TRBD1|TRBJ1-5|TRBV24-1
CATSDFGQGNQPQHF
TGTGCCACCAGTGATTTCGGACAGGGTAATCAGCCCCAGCATTTT
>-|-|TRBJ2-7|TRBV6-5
CASRTAGPSGEQYF
TGTGCCAGCAGGACCGCAGGGCCTTCCGGCGAGCAGTACTTC
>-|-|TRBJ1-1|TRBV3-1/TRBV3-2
CASSSTPNTEAFF
TGTGCCAGCAGCTCGACACCCAACACTGAAGCTTTCTTT
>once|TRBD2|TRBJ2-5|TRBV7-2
CASSPGTSGRKETQYF
TGTGCCAGCAGCCCAGGGACTAGCGGGAGGAAAGAGACCCAGTACTTC
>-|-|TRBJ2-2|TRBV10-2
CASSDDLGRGTGELFF
TGCGCCAGCAGTGATGACCTGGGCAGGGGTACCGGGGAGCTGTTTTTT
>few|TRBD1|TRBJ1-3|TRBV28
CASRMGQENTIYF
TGTGCCAGCAGAATGGGACAGGAAAACACCATATATTTT
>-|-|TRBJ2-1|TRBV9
CASSVDSGATSYNEQFF
TGTGCCAGCAGCGTAGACTCGGGAGCCACCTCCTACAATGAGCAGTTCTTC
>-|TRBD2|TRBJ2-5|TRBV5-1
CASSARLAGVSETQYF
TGCGCCAGCAGCGCTCGACTAGCGGGAGTGAGTGAGACCCAGTACTTC
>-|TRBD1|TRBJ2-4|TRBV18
CASSPASGQGNIQYF
TGTGCCAGCTCACCAGCGTCGGGACAGGGAAACATTCAGTACTTC
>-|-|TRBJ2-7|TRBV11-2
CASSLSLLSYEQYF
TGTGCCAGCAGCTTAAGCCTACTCTCCTACGAGCAGTACTTC
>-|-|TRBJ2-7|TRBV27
CASSQHPTYEQYF
TGTGCCAGCAGTCAACATCCAACCTACGAGCAGTACTTC
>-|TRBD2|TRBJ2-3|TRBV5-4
CASSLPAGSTDTQYF
TGTGCCAGCAGCTTGCCAGCGGGGAGCACAGATACGCAGTATTTT
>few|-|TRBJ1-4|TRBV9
CASSAQGPNEKLFF
TGTGCCAGCAGCGCACAGGGACCTAATGAAAAACTGTTTTTT
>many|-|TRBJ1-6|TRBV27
CASSTTGWAYNSPLHF
TGTGCCAGCAGTACGACGGGTTGGGCCTATAATTCACCCCTCCACTTT
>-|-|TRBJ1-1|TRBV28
CASSPTLGLMNTEAFF
TGTGCCAGCAGCCCTACCTTGGGGCTGATGAACACTGAAGCTTTCTTT
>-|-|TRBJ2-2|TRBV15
CATSRVTGRGTGELFF
TGTGCCACCAGCAGAGTCACCGGGAGAGGGACCGGGGAGCTGTTTTTT
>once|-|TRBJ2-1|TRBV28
CASSPVGERLYNEQFF
TGTGCCAGCAGCCCGGTGGGTGAGCGGCTCTACAATGAGCAGTTCTTC
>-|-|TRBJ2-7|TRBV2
CASSEAFRPEQYF
TGTGCCAGCAGTGAAGCGTTCCGTCCCGAGCAGTACTTC
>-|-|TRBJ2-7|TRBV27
CASSLLGGSYEQYF
TGTGCCAGCAGTTTATTGGGCGGGTCCTACGAGCAGTACTTC
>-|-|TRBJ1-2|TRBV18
CASSPRTDANYGYTF
TGTGCCAGCTCACCAAGGACTGACGCTAACTATGGCTACACCTTC
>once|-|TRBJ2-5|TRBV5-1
CASSLGQGETQYF
TGCGCCAGCAGCTTGGGGCAGGGGGAGACCCAGTACTTC
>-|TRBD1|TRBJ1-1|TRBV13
CASSFGQGRTEAFF
TGTGCCAGCAGCTTCGGACAGGGGAGGACTGAAGCTTTCTTT
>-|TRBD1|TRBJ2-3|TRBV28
CASSLVTGATDTQYF
TGTGCCAGCAGTTTAGTCACAGGGGCAACAGATACGCAGTATTTT
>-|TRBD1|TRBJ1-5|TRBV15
CATMGGTGKGNQPQHF
TGTGCCACCATGGGAGGGACAGGGAAAGGCAATCAGCCCCAGCATTTT
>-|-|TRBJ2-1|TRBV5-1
CASSFSGTRGLNEQFF
TGCGCCAGCAGCTTCTCCGGGACGAGGGGACTCAATGAGCAGTTCTTC
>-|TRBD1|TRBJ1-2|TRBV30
CAWRAKRLDRGGYGYTF
TGTGCCTGGAGGGCAAAACGTTTGGACAGGGGAGGCTATGGCTACACCTTC
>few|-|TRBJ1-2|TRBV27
CASSLSGRRGYTF
TGTGCCAGCAGTTTATCGGGGCGACGCGGCTACACCTTC
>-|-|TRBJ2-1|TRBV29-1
CSALPVSYNEQFF
TGCAGCGCCCTCCCGGTCTCCTACAATGAGCAGTTCTTC
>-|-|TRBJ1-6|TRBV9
CASSASQVGSPLHF
TGTGCCAGCAGCGCCTCCCAGGTCGGTTCACCCCTCCACTTT
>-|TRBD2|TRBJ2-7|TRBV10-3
CATIAGDAYEQYF
TGTGCCACTATAGCGGGAGATGCCTACGAGCAGTACTTC
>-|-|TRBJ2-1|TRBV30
CAWSVWPRYNEQFF
TGTGCCTGGAGTGTGTGGCCCAGGTACAATGAGCAGTTCTTC
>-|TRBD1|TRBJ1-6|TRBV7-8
CASSLAGWDRDGHNSPLHF
TGTGCCAGCAGCTTAGCGGGGTGGGACAGGGATGGTCATAATTCACCCCTCCACTTT
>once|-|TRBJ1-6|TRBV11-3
CASSFGTGDSPLHF
TGTGCCAGCAGCTTCGGGACGGGAGATTCACCCCTCCACTTT
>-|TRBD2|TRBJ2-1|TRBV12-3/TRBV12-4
CASSGTSANEQFF
TGTGCCAGCAGTGGGACTAGCGCGAATGAGCAGTTCTTC
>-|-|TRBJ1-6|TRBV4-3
CASSQSSLRTEGSPLHF
TGCGCCAGCAGCCAATCAAGTCTGAGGACGGAGGGATCACCCCTCCACTTT
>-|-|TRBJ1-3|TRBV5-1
CASRERNTIYF
TGCGCCAGCAGAGAGAGAAACACCATATATTTT
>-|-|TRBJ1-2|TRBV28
CASSLGQGLYGYTF
TGTGCCAGCAGTTTAGGGCAGGGCCTCTATGGCTACACCTTC
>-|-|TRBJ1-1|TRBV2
CASRAESGGTEAFF
TGTGCCAGCAGAGCCGAGTCGGGGGGCACTGAAGCTTTCTTT
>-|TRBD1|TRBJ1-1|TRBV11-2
CASSHNRGRGNTEAFF
TGTGCCAGCAGCCATAACAGGGGGCGGGGGAACACTGAAGCTTTCTTT
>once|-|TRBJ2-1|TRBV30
CAWMEGGGTQSDEQFF
TGTGCCTGGATGGAAGGAGGGGGCACCCAAAGCGATGAGCAGTTCTTC
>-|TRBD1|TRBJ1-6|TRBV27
CASRLFDRGGSPLHF
TGTGCCAGCCGCCTGTTTGACAGGGGTGGATCACCCCTCCACTTT
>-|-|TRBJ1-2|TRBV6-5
CASSYSPGFSGYTF
TGTGCCAGCAGTTATTCGCCGGGGTTCTCTGGCTACACCTTC
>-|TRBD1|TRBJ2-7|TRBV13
CASSSTGTGDSYEQYF
TGTGCCAGCAGCTCAACCGGGACAGGGGACTCCTACGAGCAGTACTTC
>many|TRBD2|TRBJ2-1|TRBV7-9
CASLGLAGELAAYNEQFF
TGTGCCAGCTTGGGACTAGCGGGAGAGCTCGCCGCCTACAATGAGCAGTTCTTC
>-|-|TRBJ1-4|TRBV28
CASSPTRFTTNEKLFF
TGTGCCAGCAGCCCAACTCGTTTTACAACTAATGAAAAACTGTTTTTT
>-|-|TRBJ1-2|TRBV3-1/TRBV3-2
CASSRQDRGYGYTF
TGTGCCAGCAGCCGACAGGATAGGGGCTATGGCTACACCTTC